This TCR beta chain originates from a study of vaccination effects on CD4 cells after COVID-19. The length of the CDR3 is 15 residues. V dropped 5 bases and J dropped 4 bases, with 17 bases sitting between them. Germline V gene lookup returns CDR1 MDHEN and CDR2 SYDVKM. In the ViraFEST assay, antigen-specific CD4+ clonotypes were identified by expansion after peptide-pool stimulation. After more than 8 days in culture, the CD4+ T cells were isolated. Vaccination of participants consisted of two doses of either the BNT162b2 or mRNA-1273 vaccine. The study found no prior SARS-CoV-2 infection in the vaccine recipients, who tested negative for nucleocapsid antibodies. Using immunoSEQ multiplex PCR, the repertoire was profiled, and TCRdb retains in-frame clones only, with some absent. The sample includes 57,000 or so clones, 73% of them seen just once. In the case of this clone: As yet, its antigen is unknown.

Source: CD4+ T cells from PBMCs cultured with HCoV-229E spike peptides, taken after COVID-19 vaccination. The V call is TRBV28, the J call TRBJ1-2; TRBD1 is a possible D gene (6 bases). The clonotype was recovered from a human donor who received a COVID-19 vaccine. The CDR3 reads CASSPAGAHVYGYTF. The CDR3 nucleotides are TGTGCCAGCAGTCCCGCAGGGGCGCATGTCTATGGCTACACCTTC.